This T cell receptor (beta chain) was recovered during a study of blood T cell repertoires in COVID-19. As for the study in general: In each case, the material was cDNA or gDNA derived from T cells, B-cell-depleted T cells, or PBMCs.

The V gene's germline CDR1 is MNHNY and CDR2 SVGAGI (reference sequence). V shed 4 bases, J shed 6 bases, and the junction held 8 bases outside the gene matches. This CDR3 spans 14 amino acids. Original methodology: Quantification of nucleated cells was approximated via reference gene primer amplification. Clones were read by immunoSEQ multiplex PCR, and TCRdb kept only the in-frame ones, dropping some. That table gives V, J and clone size, and the DNA gave D and trimming. The sample includes about 300,000 clones, about 89% of them seen just once. V gene TRBV6-6 combines with J gene TRBJ1-2, with TRBD1 identical over 7 bases. Sample: peripheral blood. The TCR was taken from a young man who had recovered from COVID-19. The CDR3 region is CASSSTGQSDGYTF. CDR3 sequence (DNA): TGTGCCAGCAGTTCCACGGGACAGTCCGATGGCTACACCTTC.